Described below is a single T cell receptor (beta chain) sequence and its context. Produced via immunoSEQ multiplex PCR; TCRdb's table is partial and in-frame only. The sample includes about 160,000 clones, about 92% seen only once; the top ten take approximately 1.1%. This CDR3 spans 15 amino acids. V lost 9 bases, J lost 1 base, and 8 bases stayed unmatched. The germline CDR1 and CDR2 sequences are SGHRS and YFSETQ. The data were obtained in a study of T cell responses to AZD1222 COVID-19 vaccine. The rearrangement uses TRBV5-1 and TRBJ2-2; TRBD1 agrees at 8 bases. The sample consisted of peripheral blood, taken 28 days after the second AZD1222 dose. This sequence was found in an adult who received the AZD1222 COVID-19 vaccine. The CDR3 sequence: CATRYGTGNTGELFF. In DNA form, the CDR3 reads TGCGCCACCCGATACGGGACAGGGAACACCGGGGAGCTGTTTTTT.